Listed below are T cell receptor beta chains from one sample, sequenced in a study of a mutant IDH1 vaccine in newly diagnosed glioma. Data came from immunoSEQ multiplex PCR; TCRdb stores just in-frame clones and leaves some out. This sample yields roughly 34,000 clones, of which roughly 89% are seen a single time; approximately 12% belongs to the top ten. For these TCRs, the target antigens are not known. The material was PBMCs, obtained from a glioma patient whose treatment included an IDH1 peptide vaccine. The receptors stem from a woman in her thirties with glioma. Each CDR3 is given with its conserved first and last residue. The D gene is left open where the match is weak. Some rows mark clone size as missing; the rest say once, few, many or name a class of expanded clone.

v_gene	j_gene	d_gene	abundance	CDR3aa	CDR3nt
TRBV10-1	TRBJ1-2	NA	NA	CATPMTQGKCGYTF	TGCGCCACCCCTATGACCCAGGGTAAGTGTGGCTACACCTTC
TRBV5-6	TRBJ1-2	NA	NA	CASSHDRSYGYTF	TGTGCCAGCAGCCACGACAGGAGCTATGGCTACACCTTC
TRBV4-1	TRBJ1-2	TRBD1	once	CASSPLGTGSYDGYTF	TGCGCCAGCAGCCCACTCGGGACAGGGTCCTATGATGGCTACACCTTC
TRBV25-1	TRBJ1-2	TRBD1	NA	CASSLAGGSPYGYTF	TGTGCCAGCAGCCTTGCAGGGGGGTCCCCCTATGGCTACACCTTC
TRBV2	TRBJ1-5	NA	NA	CASSPTGTANQPQHF	TGTGCCAGCAGTCCCACCGGGACTGCCAATCAGCCCCAGCATTTT
TRBV2	TRBJ1-2	NA	NA	CAGGIDYGYTF	TGTGCCGGGGGCATAGACTATGGCTACACCTTC
TRBV2	TRBJ2-3	NA	NA	CASSEQATDTQYF	TGTGCCAGCAGTGAACAGGCTACAGATACGCAGTATTTT
TRBV29-1	TRBJ2-7	TRBD1	NA	CSGGTGTRTEQYF	TGCAGCGGAGGGACAGGGACCCGGACCGAGCAGTACTTC
TRBV25-1	TRBJ2-3	TRBD2	medium-sized	CASSPAIAGVGDTQYF	TGTGCCAGCAGTCCCGCGATAGCGGGGGTGGGAGATACGCAGTATTTT
TRBV29-1	TRBJ1-2	NA	NA	CSADTGTGRDGYTF	TGCAGCGCGGATACAGGTACGGGACGGGATGGCTACACCTTC
TRBV20-1	TRBJ1-3	NA	NA	CSAIKSNTIYF	TGCAGTGCTATAAAGTCGAACACCATATATTTT
TRBV5-8	TRBJ2-5	NA	NA	CASSLVGWQETQYF	TGTGCCAGCAGCTTGGTCGGCTGGCAAGAGACCCAGTACTTC
TRBV19	TRBJ1-1	NA	NA	CASSIVTERNTEAFF	TGTGCCAGTAGTATTGTGACAGAAAGGAACACTGAAGCTTTCTTT
TRBV30	TRBJ2-2	NA	NA	CAWSVGPGELFF	TGTGCCTGGAGTGTAGGGCCCGGGGAGCTGTTTTTT
TRBV29-1	TRBJ1-1	NA	NA	CSVEGGGSTEAFF	TGCAGCGTTGAGGGTGGGGGTAGCACTGAAGCTTTCTTT
TRBV4-2	TRBJ2-2	NA	few	CASRVENTGELFF	TGTGCCAGCAGGGTAGAGAACACCGGGGAGCTGTTTTTT
TRBV25-1	TRBJ2-3	NA	once	CASRGGRLSTDTQYF	TGTGCCAGCAGGGGGGGGCGGTTAAGCACAGATACGCAGTATTTT
TRBV29-1	TRBJ2-2	NA	NA	CSVRRSVNTGELFF	TGCAGCGTCCGGAGGTCGGTGAACACCGGGGAGCTGTTTTTT
TRBV29-1	TRBJ1-1	TRBD1	NA	CSVDLTGGNPEAFF	TGCAGCGTTGACCTTACAGGGGGCAACCCTGAAGCTTTCTTT
TRBV27	TRBJ1-4	TRBD1	NA	CASRRTGLDAANEKLFF	TGTGCCAGCAGGCGGACAGGTTTAGATGCGGCTAATGAAAAACTGTTTTTT
TRBV5-1	TRBJ2-2	NA	NA	CASSFGANTGELFF	TGCGCCAGCAGCTTCGGAGCGAACACCGGGGAGCTGTTTTTT
TRBV6-5	TRBJ2-7	NA	few	CASSTSLSYEQYF	TGTGCCAGCAGTACGAGTCTTTCCTACGAGCAGTACTTC
TRBV18	TRBJ2-7	NA	NA	CASSTSARFSYEQYF	TGTGCCAGCTCAACGAGCGCAAGATTTTCCTACGAGCAGTACTTC
TRBV14	TRBJ2-7	TRBD1	NA	CASSQEGQGAYEQYF	TGTGCCAGCAGCCAAGAAGGACAGGGGGCCTACGAGCAGTACTTC
TRBV13	TRBJ2-7	NA	NA	CASSLGTTYEQYF	TGTGCCAGCAGCTTAGGGACTACCTACGAGCAGTACTTC
TRBV6-4	TRBJ2-2	NA	NA	CASALGGQSGELFF	TGTGCCAGCGCATTAGGGGGGCAAAGCGGGGAGCTGTTTTTT
TRBV19	TRBJ1-5	TRBD1	NA	CASSIGGQGHQPQHF	TGTGCCAGTAGTATAGGGGGACAGGGTCATCAGCCCCAGCATTTT
TRBV2	TRBJ1-5	NA	NA	CASRGGGQPQHF	TGTGCCAGCAGGGGCGGGGGTCAGCCCCAGCATTTT
TRBV4-1	TRBJ1-2	TRBD1	NA	CASSHPGQVIYGYTF	TGCGCCAGCAGCCATCCGGGACAGGTGATCTATGGCTACACCTTC
TRBV5-4	TRBJ2-6	NA	NA	CASSSAGGGANVLTF	TGTGCCAGCAGCTCCGCAGGTGGAGGGGCCAACGTCCTGACTTTC
TRBV9	TRBJ2-7	NA	once	CASSESGYTSSYEQYF	TGTGCCAGCAGCGAATCGGGTTACACCTCATCCTACGAGCAGTACTTC
TRBV10-1	TRBJ1-3	NA	NA	CASRAQKTGNTIYF	TGCGCCAGCAGGGCTCAGAAGACTGGAAACACCATATATTTT
TRBV5-6	TRBJ2-3	TRBD2	NA	CASGSLARDTQYF	TGTGCCAGCGGCTCACTAGCGAGAGATACGCAGTATTTT
TRBV6-1	TRBJ2-7	NA	NA	CASSEARGRSYEQYF	TGTGCCAGCAGTGAAGCGAGAGGGAGATCCTACGAGCAGTACTTC
TRBV2	TRBJ2-5	NA	few	CASNRQETQYF	TGTGCCAGCAACCGCCAAGAGACCCAGTACTTC
TRBV6-6	TRBJ2-7	TRBD2	NA	CASTTPGGGEQYF	TGTGCCAGCACCACCCCTGGGGGGGGCGAGCAGTACTTC
TRBV9	TRBJ1-2	TRBD1	NA	CASSSTGDYGYTF	TGTGCCAGCAGCTCGACAGGGGACTATGGCTACACCTTC
TRBV9	TRBJ2-2	TRBD1	NA	CASSVAGQGTGELFF	TGTGCCAGCAGCGTAGCAGGACAGGGGACCGGGGAGCTGTTTTTT
TRBV4-1	TRBJ2-3	TRBD2	NA	CASSHVAGASPTDTQYF	TGCGCCAGCAGCCACGTAGCGGGGGCCTCCCCCACAGATACGCAGTATTTT
TRBV6-5	TRBJ1-1	NA	few	CASSYSPRNTEAFF	TGTGCCAGCAGTTACTCGCCCAGGAACACTGAAGCTTTCTTT
TRBV2	TRBJ1-2	NA	NA	CASSETGNYGYTF	TGTGCCAGCAGTGAGACAGGAAACTATGGCTACACCTTC
TRBV4-3	TRBJ2-4	NA	NA	CASSQDGTGNIQYF	TGCGCCAGCAGCCAAGATGGGACGGGAAACATTCAGTACTTC
TRBV19	TRBJ2-6	NA	NA	CASQTSSDAGANVLTF	TGTGCCAGCCAGACTAGTAGTGATGCTGGGGCCAACGTCCTGACTTTC
TRBV29-1	TRBJ1-2	TRBD1	NA	CSVEGGQNYGYTF	TGCAGCGTTGAAGGGGGACAGAACTATGGCTACACCTTC
TRBV10-3	TRBJ1-2	NA	NA	CAISESDWDYGYTF	TGTGCCATCAGTGAGTCGGACTGGGACTATGGCTACACCTTC
TRBV15	TRBJ1-3	NA	NA	CATSRDRQDTIYF	TGTGCCACCAGCAGAGATCGTCAGGACACCATATATTTT
TRBV20-1	TRBJ1-1	NA	NA	CSANDNTEAFF	TGCAGTGCTAACGATAACACTGAAGCTTTCTTT
TRBV6-5	TRBJ2-7	NA	NA	CASSYRESQYEQYF	TGTGCCAGCAGTTACCGCGAAAGTCAGTACGAGCAGTACTTC
TRBV5-1	TRBJ2-3	NA	NA	CASSLAAGKDTQYF	TGCGCCAGCAGCTTGGCGGCCGGTAAGGATACGCAGTATTTT
TRBV30	TRBJ2-1	NA	few	CAWSSTPAYNEQFF	TGTGCCTGGAGTTCCACGCCCGCCTACAATGAGCAGTTCTTC
TRBV7-9	TRBJ2-7	NA	NA	CASSLVEEMREQYF	TGTGCCAGCAGCTTAGTGGAGGAAATGCGCGAGCAGTACTTC
TRBV12-5	TRBJ2-7	NA	NA	CASRDTFTYEQYF	TGTGCTAGCCGGGACACCTTTACCTACGAGCAGTACTTC
TRBV7-2	TRBJ2-2	NA	NA	CASSLPSQGTGELFF	TGTGCCAGCAGCTTACCGTCCCAGGGGACCGGGGAGCTGTTTTTT
TRBV5-1	TRBJ1-1	NA	NA	CASSLGVNTEAFF	TGCGCCAGCAGCTTAGGGGTGAACACTGAAGCTTTCTTT
TRBV9	TRBJ2-5	TRBD1	NA	CASTRTGGHQETQYF	TGTGCCAGCACCCGGACAGGGGGCCATCAAGAGACCCAGTACTTC